Shown below are 20 T cell receptor beta chains from a single sample sequenced in a study of T cell responses to AZD1222 COVID-19 vaccine. The method was immunoSEQ multiplex PCR; TCRdb's version includes in-frame clones alone and lacks a portion of them. The repertoire holds 150,000 or so clones, with roughly nine tenths as singletons. Sequenced material: peripheral blood, taken 28 days after the second AZD1222 dose. All receptors come from an adult who received the AZD1222 COVID-19 vaccine.

In this sample, this clone turned up a few times. The CDR3 is CASSPNVIRAGNTIYF. As DNA, the CDR3 is TGCGCCAGCAGCCCCAATGTTATCAGGGCGGGAAACACCATATATTTT. The gene calls are TRBV5-1 and TRBJ1-3, with TRBD1 as a possible D gene (5 bases). CDR1 and CDR2 (germline): SGHRS, YFSETQ. The V gene lost 4 bases and the J gene lost 4 bases, with 18 bases spanning the gap. The CDR3 is 16 amino acids. Using reference TRBV5-1 and TRBJ1-3 for the parts outside the CDR3, the full variable domain is KAGVTQTPRYLIKTRGQQVTLSCSPISGHRSVSWYQQTPGQGLQFLFEYFSETQRNKGNFPGRFSGRQFSNSRSEMNVSTLELGDSALYLCASSPNVIRAGNTIYFGEGSWLTVV.

The chain links TRBV28 to TRBJ2-1; the D gene is possibly TRBD2 (6 bases). The CDR3 covers 15 residues. Germline V CDR1 and CDR2: MDHEN, SYDVKM. V dropped 7 bases and J dropped 4 bases, with 17 bases sitting between them. The CDR3 nucleotides are TGTGCCAGCACCCCGACTAGTGGGTCGTACAATGAGCAGTTCTTC. Its translation: CASTPTSGSYNEQFF.

The V gene is TRBV7-3, the J gene TRBJ2-2, with TRBD2 matching over 8 bases. This CDR3 spans 18 amino acids. With V trimmed by 0 bases and J by 0 bases, 6 bases remained unmatched. CDR1 and CDR2 (germline): SGHTA, FQGTGA. The CDR3 sequence is CASSLTGPGLANTGELFF. In DNA, the CDR3 is TGTGCCAGCAGCTTAACTGGCCCGGGACTAGCGAACACCGGGGAGCTGTTTTTT. Variable domain in full (rest from reference TRBV7-3 and TRBJ2-2): GAGVSQTPSNKVTEKGKYVELRCDPISGHTALYWYRQSLGQGPEFLIYFQGTGAADDSGLPNDRFFAVRPEGSVSTLKIQRTERGDSAVYLCASSLTGPGLANTGELFFGEGSRLTVL.

This clone was counted once. This chain connects TRBV9 to TRBJ1-6; 8 nucleotides align to TRBD1. V shed 3 bases, J shed 10 bases, and the junction held 12 bases outside the gene matches. CDR1 SGDLS and CDR2 YYNGEE come from the germline V gene. The CDR3 runs to 16 residues. Here the CDR3 DNA reads TGTGCCAGCAGCGCAACAGGGGGTAATTCTGTGTCACCCCTCCACTTT. It yields the protein CASSATGGNSVSPLHF.

This clone appeared a single time. The chain links TRBV7-9 to TRBJ1-4; the D is unclear. The CDR3 covers 18 residues. CDR1 is SEHNR, CDR2 FQNEAQ, per germline (reference sequence). The V gene lost 5 bases and the J gene lost 0 bases, with 19 bases spanning the gap. For the CDR3, the DNA is TGTGCCAGCAGCCCCCACCGGTCCAGTCATGCAACTAATGAAAAACTGTTTTTT. It encodes CASSPHRSSHATNEKLFF.

The chain links TRBV4-1 to TRBJ2-3; 7 bases agree with TRBD2. The CDR3 is 16 amino acids. V trimming: 0 bases; J trimming: 1 base; junction bases outside the gene matches: 4. Germline V CDR1 and CDR2: MGHRA, YSYEKL. CDR3 sequence reads: CASSQDPRGGTDTQYF. The CDR3 DNA follows: TGCGCCAGCAGCCAAGATCCCCGGGGGGGCACAGATACGCAGTATTTT.

This chain's CDR3 is CASSPQLAGVHKNIQYF. The CDR3 coding sequence is TGTGCCAGCAGTCCTCAACTAGCGGGGGTACACAAAAACATTCAGTACTTC. This rearrangement joins TRBV6-6 to TRBJ2-4; TRBD2 agrees at 11 bases. Germline CDR1 is MNHNY and CDR2 is SVGAGI (reference sequence). Trimming cost V 5 bases and J 3 bases; bases outside gene matches: 9. CDR3 length: 17 residues.

V is TRBV7-2 and J is TRBJ2-2; 8 nucleotides align to TRBD2. The CDR3 runs to 16 residues. V shed 1 base and J 5 bases; nucleotides not matched to a gene: 6. CDR1 is SGHTA and CDR2 is FQGNSA in the germline V gene. The CDR3 loop reads CASSLVGIAGTGELFF. As DNA, the CDR3 is TGTGCCAGCAGCTTAGTTGGGATAGCGGGGACCGGGGAGCTGTTTTTT.

The sample holds a few counts of this clone. The rearrangement uses TRBV19 and TRBJ1-5, with 7 nucleotides matching TRBD1. The CDR3 loop spans 13 amino acids. The junction had 9 bases not matched to a gene; V was cut back by 6 bases and J by 10 bases. Germline V gene sequence: CDR1 LNHDA, CDR2 SQIVND (reference sequence). As DNA, the CDR3 is TGTGCCAGTAGGAGCCAGGGGGACAGCCCCCAGCATTTT. Its protein product is CASRSQGDSPQHF.

The chain is built from TRBV19 and TRBJ2-4, with a possible D match to TRBD1 (6 bases). With 3 bases removed from V and 4 bases from J, the gap between germline ends came to 10 bases. The CDR3 covers 14 residues. The germline V gene has CDR1 LNHDA and CDR2 SQIVND (reference sequence). The CDR3 is CASSMAGVKNIQYF. Here the CDR3 DNA reads TGTGCCAGTAGTATGGCAGGGGTAAAAAACATTCAGTACTTC. Drawing the rest from reference TRBV19 and TRBJ2-4, the complete variable domain is DGGITQSPKYLFRKEGQNVTLSCEQNLNHDAMYWYRQDPGQGLRLIYYSQIVNDFQKGDIAEGYSVSREKKESFPLTVTSAQKNPTAFYLCASSMAGVKNIQYFGAGTRLSVL.

V is TRBV7-9 and J is TRBJ1-1; D gene uncertain. Trimming took 5 bases from V and 3 from J, leaving 10 bases between them. Germline CDR1 reads SEHNR; CDR2 reads FQNEAQ (reference sequence). The CDR3 is 13 residues long. This chain's CDR3 is CASSNREDTEAFF. Written as DNA, the CDR3 is TGTGCCAGCAGCAATCGGGAGGACACTGAAGCTTTCTTT. Variable domain in full (rest from reference TRBV7-9 and TRBJ1-1): DTGVSQNPRHKITKRGQNVTFRCDPISEHNRLYWYRQTLGQGPEFLTYFQNEAQLEKSRLLSDRFSAERPKGSFSTLEIQRTEQGDSAMYLCASSNREDTEAFFGQGTRLTVV.

The chain is built from TRBV2 and TRBJ1-1, with a weak D call TRBD1 (6 bases). The germline V gene has CDR1 SNHLY and CDR2 FYNNEI. The CDR3 consists of 14 residues. The V end was cut by 7 bases, the J end by 6 bases, with 18 bases between. The DNA of the CDR3 is TGTGCCAGCAAAATTCCTAGGGACACGCCTGAAGCTTTCTTT. Amino acid sequence: CASKIPRDTPEAFF. Together with reference TRBV2 and TRBJ1-1, the CDR3 gives the full variable domain: EPEVTQTPSHQVTQMGQEVILRCVPISNHLYFYWYRQILGQKVEFLVSFYNNEISEKSEIFDDQFSVERPDGSNFTLKIRSTKLEDSAMYFCASKIPRDTPEAFFGQGTRLTVV.

The sample holds a few counts of this clone. The gene calls are TRBV20-1 and TRBJ1-2; the match to TRBD1 covers 8 bases. This CDR3 has 11 amino acids. CDR1 is DFQATT and CDR2 is SNEGSKA in the germline V gene (reference sequence). CDR3 residues: CSTDRGIGYTF. The CDR3 nucleotides are TGCAGCACAGACAGGGGTATTGGCTACACCTTC.

This chain connects TRBV7-9 to TRBJ1-1, with D perhaps matching TRBD1 (6 bases). The CDR3 has 15 amino acids. In germline, CDR1 is SEHNR, CDR2 FQNEAQ (reference sequence). The ends were cut back, 5 bases at V and 1 base at J, with 14 bases in the middle. The CDR3 nucleotides are TGTGCCAGCAGCCAAAGGGGGTCTGGGAACACTGAAGCTTTCTTT. Amino acid sequence: CASSQRGSGNTEAFF.

The chain joins TRBV4-1 to TRBJ1-2; the D gene is possibly TRBD1 (6 bases). Per germline, CDR1 MGHRA and CDR2 YSYEKL. The V end lost 4 bases, the J end lost 0 bases, and 12 bases lay between the germline ends. This CDR3 has 15 amino acids. The CDR3 reads CASSLNTGPNYGYTF. The CDR3 DNA reads TGCGCCAGCAGCCTCAACACAGGGCCTAACTATGGCTACACCTTC.

The chain is built from TRBV5-1 and TRBJ2-3; 8 nucleotides match TRBD1. This CDR3 has 15 amino acids. CDR1 is SGHRS, CDR2 YFSETQ, per germline. V dropped 2 bases and J dropped 1; count of bases not matched to a gene: 3. Written as DNA, the CDR3 is TGCGCCAGCAGCTTTGGGACAGGTGGCACAGATACGCAGTATTTT. It codes for CASSFGTGGTDTQYF. Drawing the rest from reference TRBV5-1 and TRBJ2-3, the complete variable domain is KAGVTQTPRYLIKTRGQQVTLSCSPISGHRSVSWYQQTPGQGLQFLFEYFSETQRNKGNFPGRFSGRQFSNSRSEMNVSTLELGDSALYLCASSFGTGGTDTQYFGPGTRLTVL.

The CDR3 sequence: CASSLRQTNTEAFF. CDR3 bases: TGTGCCAGCAGCCTCAGACAGACGAACACTGAAGCTTTCTTT. The chain couples TRBV14 to TRBJ1-1, with D possibly TRBD1 on 5 matching bases. V lost 4 bases, J lost 1 base, and 10 bases lay in between. The length of the CDR3 is 14 residues. Germline V gene data show CDR1 as SGHDN and CDR2 as FVKESK.

The chain recombines TRBV28 with TRBJ1-2; the D gene is possibly TRBD1 (5 bases). The V gene lost 3 bases and the J gene lost 4 bases, with 12 bases spanning the gap. Per germline, CDR1 MDHEN and CDR2 SYDVKM. The CDR3 extends over 14 amino acids. The CDR3 bases are TGTGCCAGCAGTTTTCCCGGGGACTTCTATGGCTACACCTTC. Encoded protein: CASSFPGDFYGYTF.

The chain links TRBV7-3 to TRBJ2-3; D unclear. Germline V gene lookup returns CDR1 SGHTA and CDR2 FQGTGA. Trimming removed 5 bases at V and 6 bases at J, with 12 bases between. This CDR3 contains 13 residues. The CDR3 reads CASSIDWSDTQYF. CDR3 nucleotide sequence: TGTGCCAGCAGCATCGACTGGTCGGATACGCAGTATTTT.

This chain uses TRBV7-9 with TRBJ1-4, with D unclear. This CDR3 spans 13 amino acids. V was trimmed by 5 bases and J by 6 bases, leaving 10 bases between them. Germline V gene lookup returns CDR1 SEHNR and CDR2 FQNEAQ (reference sequence). The CDR3 DNA is TGTGCCAGCAGCCTTCCGGCACATGAAAAACTGTTTTTT. It specifies CASSLPAHEKLFF. The variable domain in full, completed from reference TRBV7-9 and TRBJ1-4, reads DTGVSQNPRHKITKRGQNVTFRCDPISEHNRLYWYRQTLGQGPEFLTYFQNEAQLEKSRLLSDRFSAERPKGSFSTLEIQRTEQGDSAMYLCASSLPAHEKLFFGSGTQLSVL.